These T cell receptor beta chains were read from a single sample in a study of T cell repertoires in cytomegalovirus infection. TCRdb re-called the reads with MiXCR, one entry per CDR3 protein. The table shows fewer than 350,000 distinct CDR3 sequences, with about a sixth occurring only once. The sample consisted of PBMCs. These receptor sequences come from a human donor in good health (CMV status not recorded). Some clones in this sample may be carry-over from other donors' samples. Each CDR3 is given with its conserved first and last residue. Fields, in order: CDR3 DNA, CDR3 protein, J gene, clone size, V gene, D gene. A D gene is named only where the DNA matches it firmly. Clone size is stated in some rows and not others, as once, few, many or a class when expanded.

CDR3nt: TGTGCTAGTGGTCCCGGGAGAGTGAACACTGAAGCTTTCTTT; CDR3aa: CASGPGRVNTEAFF; j_gene: TRBJ1-1; abundance: NA; v_gene: TRBV12-5; d_gene: NA
CDR3nt: TGTGCCAGCAGCGTAGGACCCTACAGAGATACGCAGTATTTT; CDR3aa: CASSVGPYRDTQYF; j_gene: TRBJ2-3; abundance: NA; v_gene: TRBV9; d_gene: NA
CDR3nt: TGTGCCAGCAGTGTGTATCCCGGGGAGCTGTTTTTT; CDR3aa: CASSVYPGELFF; j_gene: TRBJ2-2; abundance: NA; v_gene: TRBV2; d_gene: NA
CDR3nt: TGCAGTGCTAGAGATCTTTCAGTTATGAACACTGAAGCTTTCTTT; CDR3aa: CSARDLSVMNTEAFF; j_gene: TRBJ1-1; abundance: NA; v_gene: TRBV20-1; d_gene: NA
CDR3nt: TGCGCCAGCAGAGATAGCTTTGGCACGATGAACACTGAAGCTTTCTTT; CDR3aa: CASRDSFGTMNTEAFF; j_gene: TRBJ1-1; abundance: many; v_gene: TRBV4-1; d_gene: NA
CDR3nt: TGTGCCAGCAGGGACAGTTCTAACACTGAAGCTTTCTTT; CDR3aa: CASRDSSNTEAFF; j_gene: TRBJ1-1; abundance: NA; v_gene: TRBV6-6; d_gene: NA
CDR3nt: TGTGCCAGCAGTTACTCGGGACCTAGGGACGAGCAGTACTTC; CDR3aa: CASSYSGPRDEQYF; j_gene: TRBJ2-7; abundance: NA; v_gene: TRBV6-6; d_gene: NA
CDR3nt: TGTGCCAGCAGCGTCGGACTAGCGGGGGCCTCCTACAATGAGCAGTTCTTC; CDR3aa: CASSVGLAGASYNEQFF; j_gene: TRBJ2-1; abundance: few; v_gene: TRBV5-4; d_gene: TRBD2
CDR3nt: TGTGCCAGCAGCCCCAGACAGGGGAATGAAAAACTGTTTTTT; CDR3aa: CASSPRQGNEKLFF; j_gene: TRBJ1-4; abundance: many; v_gene: TRBV7-9; d_gene: TRBD1
CDR3nt: TGCGCCAGCAGCCTTGCCGGACAGGGGCAAGTTGGCTACACCTTC; CDR3aa: CASSLAGQGQVGYTF; j_gene: TRBJ1-2; abundance: few; v_gene: TRBV5-1; d_gene: TRBD1
CDR3nt: TGTGCCACCAGCAAGGGACGGAATGGGGTCCGGAGTTCACCCCTCCACTTT; CDR3aa: CATSKGRNGVRSSPLHF; j_gene: TRBJ1-6; abundance: NA; v_gene: TRBV15; d_gene: NA
CDR3nt: TGTGCCAGCGCCTCCCCTAGGGTGGCCGAGATGGAGACCCAGTACTTC; CDR3aa: CASASPRVAEMETQYF; j_gene: TRBJ2-5; abundance: many; v_gene: TRBV12-3/TRBV12-4; d_gene: NA
CDR3nt: TGTGCCAGCAGCTATCGTGTTGAGTATGAGCAGTTCTTC; CDR3aa: CASSYRVEYEQFF; j_gene: TRBJ2-1; abundance: many; v_gene: TRBV7-6; d_gene: NA
CDR3nt: TGTGCCAGCAGCTTAGAGGGGGGATTGGGAGAGCAGTACTTC; CDR3aa: CASSLEGGLGEQYF; j_gene: TRBJ2-7; abundance: NA; v_gene: TRBV7-8; d_gene: NA
CDR3nt: TGTGCCAGCAGTGAACCGGGCCGGACAGTATACTCCTACGAGCAGTACTTC; CDR3aa: CASSEPGRTVYSYEQYF; j_gene: TRBJ2-7; abundance: NA; v_gene: TRBV2; d_gene: NA
CDR3nt: TGTGCCAGCAGGGTTTGGGCAGGGGGCTCGGAAGCTTTCTTT; CDR3aa: CASRVWAGGSEAFF; j_gene: TRBJ1-1; abundance: NA; v_gene: TRBV28; d_gene: TRBD1
CDR3nt: TGCGCCAGCAGCCAAGTTTCTCAACCAGGGGCCTCGGTTGGCTACACCTTC; CDR3aa: CASSQVSQPGASVGYTF; j_gene: TRBJ1-2; abundance: few; v_gene: TRBV4-1; d_gene: NA
CDR3nt: TGTGCCAGCAGTCCGCTGGACGAAAAACTGTTTTTT; CDR3aa: CASSPLDEKLFF; j_gene: TRBJ1-4; abundance: NA; v_gene: TRBV12-3/TRBV12-4; d_gene: NA
CDR3nt: TGTGCCAGCTCGGACAGGGGCGACGCTGAGCAGTTCTTC; CDR3aa: CASSDRGDAEQFF; j_gene: TRBJ2-1; abundance: NA; v_gene: TRBV7-3; d_gene: TRBD1
CDR3nt: TGTGCCAGCTCCCGCAGGGACAGGGGAGGACACGAGCAGTACTTC; CDR3aa: CASSRRDRGGHEQYF; j_gene: TRBJ2-7; abundance: few; v_gene: TRBV18; d_gene: TRBD1
CDR3nt: TGTGCCAGCAGTCGACCTACAAGGTTCCAGTTTAATTCACCCCTCCACTTT; CDR3aa: CASSRPTRFQFNSPLHF; j_gene: TRBJ1-6; abundance: NA; v_gene: TRBV28; d_gene: NA
CDR3nt: TGCGCCAGCACCCAGGGGTGGAACACTGAAGCTTTCTTT; CDR3aa: CASTQGWNTEAFF; j_gene: TRBJ1-1; abundance: NA; v_gene: TRBV5-1; d_gene: NA
CDR3nt: TGTGCCAGCAGTGACCTCACAGGGGCCGAGACCCAGTACTTC; CDR3aa: CASSDLTGAETQYF; j_gene: TRBJ2-5; abundance: NA; v_gene: TRBV2; d_gene: TRBD1
CDR3nt: TGCAGCGTTGTTTCCGGGGCTGGCTACACCTTC; CDR3aa: CSVVSGAGYTF; j_gene: TRBJ1-2; abundance: few; v_gene: TRBV29-1; d_gene: NA
CDR3nt: TGCAGTGCTAGAGATCTGGGGGCGAGCTCCTATAATTCACCCCTCCACTTT; CDR3aa: CSARDLGASSYNSPLHF; j_gene: TRBJ1-6; abundance: many; v_gene: TRBV20-1; d_gene: NA
CDR3nt: TGCGCCAGCAGCCAAGTAACAGGGGGCGTCCCCAATGAGCAGTTCTTC; CDR3aa: CASSQVTGGVPNEQFF; j_gene: TRBJ2-1; abundance: few; v_gene: TRBV4-1; d_gene: TRBD1
CDR3nt: TGTGCCAGCAGCTCAGGACGGGGAAACACCATATATTTT; CDR3aa: CASSSGRGNTIYF; j_gene: TRBJ1-3; abundance: many; v_gene: TRBV7-2; d_gene: NA
CDR3nt: TGTGCCAGCGGTCGGGGAGGGCCGAACACTGAAGCTTTCTTT; CDR3aa: CASGRGGPNTEAFF; j_gene: TRBJ1-1; abundance: NA; v_gene: TRBV3-1; d_gene: NA
CDR3nt: TGTGCCAGCATATCCCCACAGGGGAACTCCTACGAGCAGTACTTC; CDR3aa: CASISPQGNSYEQYF; j_gene: TRBJ2-7; abundance: NA; v_gene: TRBV6-2/TRBV6-3; d_gene: TRBD1
CDR3nt: TGTGCCAGTAGTATTAGTCTGATCGAAGAGACCCAGTACTTC; CDR3aa: CASSISLIEETQYF; j_gene: TRBJ2-5; abundance: NA; v_gene: TRBV19; d_gene: NA
CDR3nt: TGTGCCAGCAGCTTTTCCACAGTAGATCAGCCCCAGCATTTT; CDR3aa: CASSFSTVDQPQHF; j_gene: TRBJ1-5; abundance: many; v_gene: TRBV7-9; d_gene: NA
CDR3nt: TGCAGTGCTAACCCAAAAGCCTCGGGAGGGGCCAACGTCCTGACTTTC; CDR3aa: CSANPKASGGANVLTF; j_gene: TRBJ2-6; abundance: NA; v_gene: TRBV20-1; d_gene: NA
CDR3nt: TGTGCCAGCAGCCCCCAGGGGGGACGGAACACTGAAGCTTTCTTT; CDR3aa: CASSPQGGRNTEAFF; j_gene: TRBJ1-1; abundance: few; v_gene: TRBV13; d_gene: TRBD1
CDR3nt: TGTGCCAGTAGTATCTCTCGGGAGGGCCTAACACCCCGCGCCACTGAAGCTTTCTTT; CDR3aa: CASSISREGLTPRATEAFF; j_gene: TRBJ1-1; abundance: NA; v_gene: TRBV19; d_gene: NA
CDR3nt: TGTGCCAGCAGCTCGGACAGGGGGAGTCAGCCCCAGCATTTT; CDR3aa: CASSSDRGSQPQHF; j_gene: TRBJ1-5; abundance: many; v_gene: TRBV7-2; d_gene: TRBD1
CDR3nt: TGTGCCAGCAGCCAAGGACAGGGAAGTGGAGGCTACACCTTC; CDR3aa: CASSQGQGSGGYTF; j_gene: TRBJ1-2; abundance: few; v_gene: TRBV7-9; d_gene: TRBD1
CDR3nt: TGTGCCAGCAGCGGGGGCGAGCGGGGGAGCACAGATACGCAGTATTTT; CDR3aa: CASSGGERGSTDTQYF; j_gene: TRBJ2-3; abundance: many; v_gene: TRBV7-2; d_gene: TRBD2
CDR3nt: TGCAGTGCAGGACCCACTAACAGGGATTACTACGAGCAGTACTTC; CDR3aa: CSAGPTNRDYYEQYF; j_gene: TRBJ2-7; abundance: NA; v_gene: TRBV20-1; d_gene: NA
CDR3nt: TGTGCCAGCAGCTTAGTTGTTGGGTTGAATGAGCAGTTCTTC; CDR3aa: CASSLVVGLNEQFF; j_gene: TRBJ2-1; abundance: many; v_gene: TRBV7-2; d_gene: NA
CDR3nt: TGCAGTGCTCCCCGGGGGGGGAGTAGCAATCAGCCCCAGCATTTT; CDR3aa: CSAPRGGSSNQPQHF; j_gene: TRBJ1-5; abundance: few; v_gene: TRBV20-1; d_gene: NA
CDR3nt: TGTGCCAGCAGCTTGGTATTAGCGAGTGTTAAAGTGCAGTTCTTC; CDR3aa: CASSLVLASVKVQFF; j_gene: TRBJ2-1; abundance: NA; v_gene: TRBV5-6; d_gene: NA
CDR3nt: TGCGCCAGCAGCCAAAATTTTGGGACAGGGGGGAGTTATGAAAAACTGTTTTTT; CDR3aa: CASSQNFGTGGSYEKLFF; j_gene: TRBJ1-4; abundance: NA; v_gene: TRBV4-3; d_gene: TRBD1
CDR3nt: TGTGCCAGCAGCTTATGGGACAGGGCTTACGAGCAGTACTTC; CDR3aa: CASSLWDRAYEQYF; j_gene: TRBJ2-7; abundance: many; v_gene: TRBV7-8; d_gene: TRBD1
CDR3nt: TGCAGTGCTAGGTGGGGGGATAGCAATCAGCCCCAGCATTTT; CDR3aa: CSARWGDSNQPQHF; j_gene: TRBJ1-5; abundance: many; v_gene: TRBV20-1; d_gene: NA
CDR3nt: TGTGCCAGCAGCTCCTCCATCTACCTAGGGCTAGCCTCAATCACAGATACGCAGTATTTT; CDR3aa: CASSSSIYLGLASITDTQYF; j_gene: TRBJ2-3; abundance: NA; v_gene: TRBV11-1; d_gene: NA
CDR3nt: TGCAGTGCCCCCGATCCGACAGGGTCAGAGACCCAGTACTTC; CDR3aa: CSAPDPTGSETQYF; j_gene: TRBJ2-5; abundance: NA; v_gene: TRBV20-1; d_gene: TRBD1
CDR3nt: TGTGCCAGCAGTGAAATGCGACAAGACTATGGCTACACCTTC; CDR3aa: CASSEMRQDYGYTF; j_gene: TRBJ1-2; abundance: NA; v_gene: TRBV6-1; d_gene: NA
CDR3nt: TGTGCCAGTAGTACGACAGGAGGAGCTAACTATGGCTACACCTTC; CDR3aa: CASSTTGGANYGYTF; j_gene: TRBJ1-2; abundance: many; v_gene: TRBV19; d_gene: NA
CDR3nt: TGTGCCACCAGTGTCAGAGAGAGTGAGACCCAGTACTTC; CDR3aa: CATSVRESETQYF; j_gene: TRBJ2-5; abundance: few; v_gene: TRBV24-1; d_gene: NA
CDR3nt: TGTGCCAGCAGTTACTTTTCTAGCGGGGACGACACAGATACGCAGTATTTT; CDR3aa: CASSYFSSGDDTDTQYF; j_gene: TRBJ2-3; abundance: few; v_gene: TRBV6-2/TRBV6-3; d_gene: TRBD2
CDR3nt: TGTGCCAGCAGCTTAAGTGGCGGGGACGGGGAGCTGTTTTTT; CDR3aa: CASSLSGGDGELFF; j_gene: TRBJ2-2; abundance: many; v_gene: TRBV7-3; d_gene: NA